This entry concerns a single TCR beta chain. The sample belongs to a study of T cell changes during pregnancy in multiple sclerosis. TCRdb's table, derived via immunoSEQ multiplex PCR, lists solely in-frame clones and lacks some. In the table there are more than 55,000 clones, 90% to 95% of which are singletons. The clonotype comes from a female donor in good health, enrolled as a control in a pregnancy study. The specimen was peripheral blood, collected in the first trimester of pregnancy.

The CDR3 DNA is TGTGCCAGCAGCTTGTACAGGTCTGGCTACACCTTC. Protein sequence: CASSLYRSGYTF. The chain joins TRBV5-8 to TRBJ1-2; possible D gene TRBD1, 5 bases. V lost 1 base and J 7 bases, leaving 8 bases between the germline ends. There are 12 residues in the CDR3. The germline V gene encodes CDR1 SGHTS and CDR2 YDEGEE.